This T cell receptor beta chain was captured in a study of T cell responses to AZD1222 COVID-19 vaccine. CDR1 and CDR2 (germline): SNHLY, FYNNEI. This CDR3 comprises 14 residues. V shed 8 bases, J shed 5 bases, and the junction held 4 bases outside the gene matches. Sequenced by immunoSEQ multiplex PCR; TCRdb stores in-frame clones only, minus some. The sample lists around 80,000 clones; 70% to 90% were seen once. General observations from the study: Unmutated variant regions reportedly attract nearly half of all spike-specific TCRs. Clonal diversity was possibly underestimated, and the donors were mostly white British, with more females. All repertoire sampling was performed exclusively after the peak T cell response.

About this clone: The antigen is undetermined.

Here the sequenced sample was peripheral blood, taken 28 days after the second AZD1222 dose. This chain uses TRBV2 with TRBJ1-6; 9 nucleotides line up with TRBD1. The sequence derives from an adult who received the AZD1222 COVID-19 vaccine. The CDR3 sequence is CASGTGKNNSPLHF. The CDR3 DNA sequence: TGTGCCAGCGGGACAGGGAAAAATAATTCACCCCTCCACTTT.